Sequencing of this TCR beta chain was carried out in a study of T cell responses to AZD1222 COVID-19 vaccine. General study results and limits: Seropositive status at baseline applied to only 5 or 6 AZD1222 recipients. Among the donors, most were white British and more were female, and clonal diversity was possibly underestimated. Reportedly, nearly half of unique spike TCRs recognized epitopes outside B.1.351/B.1.1.7 mutations.

As for this clone: Its antigen is as yet unknown.

The assay was immunoSEQ multiplex PCR, and TCRdb's table has in-frame clones only and misses some. This table holds approximately 67,000 clones, under 90% found once. Germline V CDR1 and CDR2: LNHDA, SQIVND (reference sequence). This CDR3 comprises 14 residues. Trimming stripped 2 bases from V and 6 bases from J, with 8 bases between. This receptor was taken from an adult in good health. The chain employs TRBV19 and TRBJ1-6; D gene unclear. Source: peripheral blood, taken on day 0 of AZD1222 vaccination. CDR3 region: CASSISAGNSPLHF. CDR3 DNA sequence: TGTGCCAGTAGTATAAGCGCTGGTAATTCACCCCTCCACTTT.